This is a list of T cell receptor beta chains from one sample in a study of T cell responses to AZD1222 COVID-19 vaccine. Data came from immunoSEQ multiplex PCR; TCRdb stores just in-frame clones and leaves some out. The sample lists more than 95,000 clones, 85% to 95% occurring once. The sequencing here drew on peripheral blood, taken on day 0 of AZD1222 vaccination. Receptors were obtained from an adult in good health. CDR3s include the opening cysteine and the closing phenylalanine or tryptophan. Each record gives: V gene, clone size, D gene, J gene, CDR3 DNA, CDR3 protein. A D gene is named only where the DNA matches it firmly. Size is stated for part of the rows, as once, few or many counts, or as a class when the clone is expanded.

v_gene: TRBV28
abundance: .
d_gene: .
j_gene: TRBJ1-4
CDR3nt: TGTGCCAGCAGTTTAAGTCCAACTAATGAAAAACTGTTTTTT
CDR3aa: CASSLSPTNEKLFF

v_gene: TRBV7-3
abundance: .
d_gene: .
j_gene: TRBJ2-5
CDR3nt: TGTGCCAGCAGCGGGGACCCGACTGGGGCCCAGTACTTC
CDR3aa: CASSGDPTGAQYF

v_gene: TRBV14
abundance: .
d_gene: TRBD2
j_gene: TRBJ2-3
CDR3nt: TGTGCCAGCAGTCCAATCATGGGGAGGGCCTTTCCCCCGCAGTATTTT
CDR3aa: CASSPIMGRAFPPQYF

v_gene: TRBV11-2
abundance: .
d_gene: TRBD1
j_gene: TRBJ2-7
CDR3nt: TGTGCCAGCAGCTTCAGGACAGGGCCAACCTACGAGCAGTACTTC
CDR3aa: CASSFRTGPTYEQYF

v_gene: TRBV29-1
abundance: .
d_gene: .
j_gene: TRBJ1-2
CDR3nt: TGCAGCGTTGATGTCAATGATGGCTACACCTTC
CDR3aa: CSVDVNDGYTF

v_gene: TRBV5-1
abundance: .
d_gene: TRBD2
j_gene: TRBJ2-7
CDR3nt: TGCGCCAGCAGCCCCGACGCTAGCGGGAGTTACGAGCAGTACTTC
CDR3aa: CASSPDASGSYEQYF

v_gene: TRBV3-1/TRBV3-2
abundance: .
d_gene: TRBD1
j_gene: TRBJ1-1
CDR3nt: TGTGCCAGCGCTCCGACTACAGGGGGGTGGACTGAAGCTTTCTTT
CDR3aa: CASAPTTGGWTEAFF

v_gene: TRBV10-3
abundance: .
d_gene: .
j_gene: TRBJ1-1
CDR3nt: TGTGCCATCAGCCAGCTTCTGAACACTGAAGCTTTCTTT
CDR3aa: CAISQLLNTEAFF

v_gene: TRBV7-2
abundance: .
d_gene: TRBD2
j_gene: TRBJ2-7
CDR3nt: TGTGCCAGCAGCCCCTACATCCCGGGGGGCTACGAGCAGTACTTC
CDR3aa: CASSPYIPGGYEQYF

v_gene: TRBV5-4
abundance: .
d_gene: TRBD1
j_gene: TRBJ1-2
CDR3nt: TGTGCCAGCAGCGTGGGGACAGGGGGGGCCTATGGCTACACCTTC
CDR3aa: CASSVGTGGAYGYTF

v_gene: TRBV4-1
abundance: .
d_gene: .
j_gene: TRBJ1-5
CDR3nt: TGCGCCAGCAGCCAAGTGAGTAAAGGACCCCAGCATTTT
CDR3aa: CASSQVSKGPQHF

v_gene: TRBV28
abundance: .
d_gene: .
j_gene: TRBJ1-4
CDR3nt: TGTGCCAGCAGTTACAGCCTTACTAATGAAAAACTGTTTTTT
CDR3aa: CASSYSLTNEKLFF

v_gene: TRBV29-1
abundance: .
d_gene: .
j_gene: TRBJ1-4
CDR3nt: TGCAGCGTTGAGATTAATGAAAAACTGTTTTTT
CDR3aa: CSVEINEKLFF

v_gene: TRBV7-8
abundance: .
d_gene: TRBD1
j_gene: TRBJ2-5
CDR3nt: TGTGCCAGCAGCTCGGACAGGGGTGGAGAGACCCAGTACTTC
CDR3aa: CASSSDRGGETQYF

v_gene: TRBV5-1
abundance: .
d_gene: TRBD1
j_gene: TRBJ1-5
CDR3nt: TGCGCCAGCAGCCCGGGACAGGCGAATCAGCCCCAGCATTTT
CDR3aa: CASSPGQANQPQHF

v_gene: TRBV28
abundance: .
d_gene: .
j_gene: TRBJ1-2
CDR3nt: TGTGCCAGCAGTCTTTACAGGGACGGCTTAAACTATGGCTACACCTTC
CDR3aa: CASSLYRDGLNYGYTF

v_gene: TRBV10-3
abundance: once
d_gene: .
j_gene: TRBJ2-7
CDR3nt: TGTGCCATCAATACGCCAGGGGTGTACGAGCAGTACTTC
CDR3aa: CAINTPGVYEQYF

v_gene: TRBV5-1
abundance: .
d_gene: TRBD1
j_gene: TRBJ2-5
CDR3nt: TGCGCCAGCAGCTCCGGGACAGCCAGGGAGACCCAGTACTTC
CDR3aa: CASSSGTARETQYF

v_gene: TRBV11-2
abundance: .
d_gene: .
j_gene: TRBJ2-7
CDR3nt: TGTGCCAGCAGCTTAGTTGAGAAAAGCTCCTACGAGCAGTACTTC
CDR3aa: CASSLVEKSSYEQYF

v_gene: TRBV28
abundance: .
d_gene: .
j_gene: TRBJ1-1
CDR3nt: TGTGCCAGCAGTTTCCGGGGAGTCACTGAAGCTTTCTTT
CDR3aa: CASSFRGVTEAFF

v_gene: TRBV19
abundance: .
d_gene: .
j_gene: TRBJ2-1
CDR3nt: TGTGCCAGTCAGGGGGGAAACTACAATGAGCAGTTCTTC
CDR3aa: CASQGGNYNEQFF

v_gene: TRBV9
abundance: .
d_gene: .
j_gene: TRBJ2-1
CDR3nt: TGTGCCAGCAGCGTAGGGGTAGTACCCTTCTCCAATGAGCAGTTCTTC
CDR3aa: CASSVGVVPFSNEQFF

v_gene: TRBV2
abundance: .
d_gene: TRBD1
j_gene: TRBJ1-5
CDR3nt: TGTGCCAGCAGCTCCCGGGACAGTTACGATCAGCCCCAGCATTTT
CDR3aa: CASSSRDSYDQPQHF

v_gene: TRBV7-3
abundance: .
d_gene: .
j_gene: TRBJ2-5
CDR3nt: TGTGCCAGCAGCCTGCTGCCCCAAGAGACCCAGTACTTC
CDR3aa: CASSLLPQETQYF

v_gene: TRBV30
abundance: .
d_gene: .
j_gene: TRBJ1-2
CDR3nt: TGTGCCTGGAGAGGGGGGACCGCTAACTATGGCTACACCTTC
CDR3aa: CAWRGGTANYGYTF

v_gene: TRBV7-6
abundance: .
d_gene: .
j_gene: TRBJ2-7
CDR3nt: TGTGCCAGCAGCTCCAGGTACGAGCAGTACTTC
CDR3aa: CASSSRYEQYF

v_gene: TRBV5-1
abundance: .
d_gene: TRBD2
j_gene: TRBJ2-1
CDR3nt: TGCGCCAGCAGCTTGGTGAGCGGGAGCTCCTACAATGAGCAGTTCTTC
CDR3aa: CASSLVSGSSYNEQFF

v_gene: TRBV4-2
abundance: .
d_gene: TRBD1
j_gene: TRBJ1-1
CDR3nt: TGTGCCAGCAGCCAAATATCATACAGGGGGCCGGAGGATAATACGGCTTTCTTT
CDR3aa: CASSQISYRGPEDNTAFF

v_gene: TRBV2
abundance: .
d_gene: TRBD1
j_gene: TRBJ2-7
CDR3nt: TGTGCCAGCAGCCGGGACAGGGGTATCGACGAGCAGTACTTC
CDR3aa: CASSRDRGIDEQYF

v_gene: TRBV27
abundance: .
d_gene: .
j_gene: TRBJ2-1
CDR3nt: TGTGCCAGCAGTTTGTCGGTGGCTACCCGGGGCATGTACAATGAGCAGTTCTTC
CDR3aa: CASSLSVATRGMYNEQFF

v_gene: TRBV11-2
abundance: .
d_gene: .
j_gene: TRBJ1-4
CDR3nt: TGTGCCAGCAGTTATAACCGGGACACCTATGAAAAACTGTTTTTT
CDR3aa: CASSYNRDTYEKLFF

v_gene: TRBV19
abundance: .
d_gene: .
j_gene: TRBJ2-7
CDR3nt: TGTGCCAGTAGCCCCGACAGCTACGAGCAGTACTTC
CDR3aa: CASSPDSYEQYF

v_gene: TRBV10-3
abundance: .
d_gene: TRBD2
j_gene: TRBJ2-1
CDR3nt: TGTGCCATCAAAGGGACTAGCGGGACCCACTACAATGAGCAGTTCTTC
CDR3aa: CAIKGTSGTHYNEQFF

v_gene: TRBV5-6
abundance: .
d_gene: .
j_gene: TRBJ2-4
CDR3nt: TGTGCCAGCAGCTTGGCTGGGCCCATGGACATTCAGTACTTC
CDR3aa: CASSLAGPMDIQYF

v_gene: TRBV27
abundance: once
d_gene: TRBD2
j_gene: TRBJ2-1
CDR3nt: TGTGCCAGCAGTTTTTACCGGGTCCTCGGGGCGGGAGGTAGTGAGCAGTTCTTC
CDR3aa: CASSFYRVLGAGGSEQFF

v_gene: TRBV6-2/TRBV6-3
abundance: .
d_gene: TRBD2
j_gene: TRBJ2-2
CDR3nt: TGTGCCAGCAGTTATTTCCCTAGCGGGAATCTGGACACCGGGGAGCTGTTTTTT
CDR3aa: CASSYFPSGNLDTGELFF

v_gene: TRBV3-1/TRBV3-2
abundance: .
d_gene: .
j_gene: TRBJ2-2
CDR3nt: TGTGCCAGCAGCCACATAGGAACCGGGGAGCTGTTTTTT
CDR3aa: CASSHIGTGELFF

v_gene: TRBV3-1/TRBV3-2
abundance: .
d_gene: TRBD2
j_gene: TRBJ2-1
CDR3nt: TGTGCCAGCAGCCCGTTGACTAGCGGATACAATGAGCAGTTCTTC
CDR3aa: CASSPLTSGYNEQFF

v_gene: TRBV9
abundance: .
d_gene: .
j_gene: TRBJ1-4
CDR3nt: TGTGCCAGCAGCAGGGATGTGGATGAAAAACTGTTTTTT
CDR3aa: CASSRDVDEKLFF

v_gene: TRBV5-1
abundance: .
d_gene: .
j_gene: TRBJ1-4
CDR3nt: TGCGCCAGCAGCTTGGCAGGAGGGGAGGAAAAACTGTTTTTT
CDR3aa: CASSLAGGEEKLFF

v_gene: TRBV4-1
abundance: .
d_gene: .
j_gene: TRBJ1-3
CDR3nt: TGCGCCAGCAGGGATTCTAGGACGGCTGGAAACACCATATATTTT
CDR3aa: CASRDSRTAGNTIYF

v_gene: TRBV5-1
abundance: .
d_gene: .
j_gene: TRBJ2-4
CDR3nt: TGCGCCAGCAGCCCGACAGGCCAAAACATTCAGTACTTC
CDR3aa: CASSPTGQNIQYF

v_gene: TRBV7-9
abundance: .
d_gene: TRBD1
j_gene: TRBJ2-7
CDR3nt: TGTGCCAGCAGCTTAAGGGACAGCCCATACGAGCAGTACTTC
CDR3aa: CASSLRDSPYEQYF

v_gene: TRBV4-1
abundance: .
d_gene: .
j_gene: TRBJ2-1
CDR3nt: TGCGCCAGCAGCCAAGTTCTACTAGCTATCTATGAGCAGTTCTTC
CDR3aa: CASSQVLLAIYEQFF

v_gene: TRBV7-6
abundance: .
d_gene: .
j_gene: TRBJ1-6
CDR3nt: TGTGCCAGCAGCCGGGGGGGCGCAGCTTATAATTCACCCCTCCACTTT
CDR3aa: CASSRGGAAYNSPLHF

v_gene: TRBV5-1
abundance: .
d_gene: .
j_gene: TRBJ2-7
CDR3nt: TGCGCCAGCAGCTTCGATCGGGTTGGAGGGGGCGGGTACGAGCAGTACTTC
CDR3aa: CASSFDRVGGGGYEQYF

v_gene: TRBV18
abundance: .
d_gene: TRBD2
j_gene: TRBJ2-2
CDR3nt: TGTGCCAGCTCACCACCTCTAGCGGGAGCCAACACCGGGGAGCTGTTTTTT
CDR3aa: CASSPPLAGANTGELFF

v_gene: TRBV6-5
abundance: .
d_gene: TRBD2
j_gene: TRBJ2-7
CDR3nt: TGTGCCAGCAGAACTAGCGTTTCCTACGAGCAGTACTTC
CDR3aa: CASRTSVSYEQYF

v_gene: TRBV11-2
abundance: .
d_gene: .
j_gene: TRBJ2-6
CDR3nt: TGTGCCAGCAGCTTACTACCCCAAGCTACCTCTGGGGCCAACGTCCTGACTTTC
CDR3aa: CASSLLPQATSGANVLTF

v_gene: TRBV4-1
abundance: .
d_gene: TRBD1
j_gene: TRBJ2-7
CDR3nt: TGCGCCAGCAGCCCTAGGACAGGGTCAGGCGAGCAGTACTTC
CDR3aa: CASSPRTGSGEQYF